Presented here are 20 T cell receptor beta chains from one specimen sequenced in a study of CD8+ T cells in alopecia areata (dated by TCRdb to the late 2010s). The library was made by the immunoSEQ multiplex PCR assay. For TCR sequencing, RNA was extracted from every sample and reverse transcribed into cDNA to serve as template. Not all clones reach the TCRdb copy of this immuneACCESS table, which keeps in-frame sequences only. Checked studies attribute under half of the gap to unresolved V genes and leave the rest unexplained. The sample includes about 160,000 clones, with around three fifths observed a single time. The ten largest clones add up to more than 0.7% of the sample. In the paper's terms, the time point label means: around 29 days on oral tofacitinib. Per the publication, the treatment or condition label means: oral pan-JAK inhibitor, 5-10 mg twice daily. Specimen: CD4+ T cells sorted from blood, collected at week 4, from a patient treated with tofacitinib. The receptors were gathered from a human donor with alopecia areata.

This chain uses TRBV18 with TRBJ2-1, with 15 bases matching TRBD2. V lost 0 bases and J lost 0; bases outside the gene matches: 6. The CDR3 length is 20 residues. CDR1 is KGHSH and CDR2 is LQKENI in the germline V gene. The CDR3 reads CASSPPGLAGGTSSYNEQFF. DNA of the CDR3: TGTGCCAGCTCACCACCGGGACTAGCGGGGGGAACTAGCTCCTACAATGAGCAGTTCTTC.

This rearrangement joins TRBV29-1 to TRBJ2-1; D unresolved. The CDR3 is made up of 12 amino acids. V lost 6 bases to trimming and J lost 4 bases, with 10 bases between them. The V gene's germline CDR1 is SQVTM and CDR2 ANQGSEA. The DNA for the CDR3 is TGCAGCGTAAAGGCTACGTACAATGAGCAGTTCTTC. It codes for CSVKATYNEQFF.

V and J are TRBV4-1 and TRBJ2-5; 10 bases are shared with TRBD2. Germline CDR1 MGHRA, CDR2 YSYEKL. The CDR3 is 16 residues long. Trimming removed 1 base from V and 5 bases from J; junction bases left unmatched: 7. CDR3 nucleotide sequence: TGCGCCAGCAGCCAAGTTGGGCTAGCGGGAGTGGAGACCCAGTACTTC. Its translation: CASSQVGLAGVETQYF.

V usage is TRBV2 and J usage is TRBJ1-1; D not resolved. This CDR3 has 16 amino acids. Germline CDR1 and CDR2: SNHLY and FYNNEI. Trimming pared 5 bases from V and 6 bases from J, leaving 22 bases between. CDR3 loop: CASSSTAQTPSPEAFF. The CDR3 DNA sequence: TGTGCCAGCAGTTCCACCGCCCAGACGCCGTCCCCTGAAGCTTTCTTT.

This sequence joins TRBV29-1 and TRBJ1-2, with a weak D call TRBD1 (6 bases). This CDR3 is 13 amino acids long. Between the trimmed V and J ends, which lost 4 bases and 3 bases, there was a span of 12 bases. Germline CDR1 reads SQVTM; CDR2 reads ANQGSEA. The CDR3 DNA is TGCAGCGTTGTTGCCAGGGGCCACTATGGCTACACCTTC. Translated, it gives CSVVARGHYGYTF.

V is TRBV6-6 and J is TRBJ2-3; maybe TRBD2 (5 bases). The CDR3 consists of 16 residues. Germline V gene sequence: CDR1 MNHNY, CDR2 SVGAGI (reference sequence). Between the trimmed V and J ends, which lost 5 bases and 2 bases, there was a span of 17 bases. The CDR3 DNA reads TGTGCCAGCAGTATCGGACTGCGGGCGACCACAGATACGCAGTATTTT. Its translation is CASSIGLRATTDTQYF.

In this sample, this clone turned up a few times. Here the CDR3 DNA reads TGTGCCTGGAGAACTACCGAAAAACTGTTTTTT. Amino acid sequence: CAWRTTEKLFF. V usage is TRBV30 and J usage is TRBJ1-4; D is uncertain. Trimming took off 3 bases at V and 8 bases at J, with 7 bases between the two ends. Germline assignment: CDR1 GTSNPN and CDR2 SVGIG (reference sequence). CDR3 size: 11 residues.

The genes are TRBV7-6 and TRBJ1-5; 8 nucleotides line up with TRBD1. CDR3 size: 15 residues. Trimming at V came to 1 base and at J to 1 base, leaving 0 bases not matched to a gene. Germline V CDR1 and CDR2: SGHVS, FNYEAQ. CDR3 loop: CASSLGTGSNQPQHF. The CDR3 nucleotides are TGTGCCAGCAGCTTAGGGACAGGGAGCAATCAGCCCCAGCATTTT.

This sequence joins TRBV7-6 and TRBJ2-3, with 12 bases lining up with TRBD2. V trimming: 4 bases; J trimming: 5 bases; junction bases outside the gene matches: 7. The germline gives CDR1 SGHVS, CDR2 FNYEAQ. This CDR3 is 16 amino acids long. The CDR3 DNA is TGTGCCAGCAGCTCTGCTAGCGGGGGGGCAGTAGATACGCAGTATTTT. Amino acids: CASSSASGGAVDTQYF.

This clone was seen only a few times. This sequence joins TRBV21-1 and TRBJ1-5; TRBD1, as called in the table, went unchecked against the DNA. TRBV21-1 is a pseudogene. The CDR3 covers 16 residues. The CDR3 coding sequence is TGTGCCAGCAGCAACCAGCCCCCGGACAGAAATAAGCCCCAGCATTTT. It translates to CASSNQPPDRNKPQHF.

The chain carries TRBV28 and TRBJ2-7; D unclear. This CDR3 has 12 amino acids. Looked up from germline, CDR1 is MDHEN and CDR2 is SYDVKM. V was shortened by 4 bases and J by 0 bases, with 4 bases between the two germline ends. The CDR3 spells CASSSTSYEQYF. DNA of the CDR3: TGTGCCAGCAGTTCGACCTCCTACGAGCAGTACTTC.

The chain links TRBV6-6 to TRBJ2-3; TRBD1 might be the D (6 bases). The germline gives CDR1 MNHNY, CDR2 SVGAGI (reference sequence). The CDR3 runs 15 residues. The ends were cut back, 7 bases at V and 5 bases at J, with 19 bases in the middle. CDR3 in amino acids: CASTQWQGTGDTQYF. The DNA for the CDR3 is TGTGCCAGCACGCAGTGGCAGGGGACCGGAGATACGCAGTATTTT.

This clone was observed a single time. The V and J genes are TRBV18 and TRBJ1-5; D is ambiguous. Germline assignment: CDR1 KGHSH and CDR2 LQKENI. The CDR3 length is 13 residues. V was trimmed by 5 bases and J by 7 bases, leaving 12 bases between them. The CDR3 nucleotides read TGTGCCAGCTCAACCGAGCCGGCGCAGCCCCAGCATTTT. It encodes CASSTEPAQPQHF.

In its sample, this clone was seen once. The chain couples TRBV27 to TRBJ2-7, with 8 bases fitting TRBD1. J lost 2 bases, V lost 7 bases, and 7 bases had no gene match. Germline loops: CDR1 MNHEY, CDR2 SMNVEV (reference sequence). The CDR3 spans 14 residues. DNA for the CDR3: TGTGCCAGCACCGAGACAGGGGCGACCTACGAGCAGTACTTC. Residues: CASTETGATYEQYF.

In this sample, this clone turned up a few times. The chain has TRBV18 and TRBJ2-5; possibly TRBD2 for D (5 bases). Germline V gene data show CDR1 as KGHSH and CDR2 as LQKENI. The CDR3 spans 15 residues. V was cut by 6 bases and J by 4 bases, with 18 bases left in between. In nucleotides, the CDR3 is TGTGCCAGCTCGCTCCTGCCCCGAGCGGCAGAGACCCAGTACTTC. Translation gives CASSLLPRAAETQYF.

The chain has TRBV27 and TRBJ1-6, with D unresolved. Between the trimmed V and J ends, which lost 0 bases and 0 bases, there was a span of 9 bases. The CDR3 totals 17 residues. The germline CDR1 and CDR2 sequences are MNHEY and SMNVEV (reference sequence). CDR3 nucleotides: TGTGCCAGCAGTTTATCCGCAAGAAGCTCCTATAATTCACCCCTCCACTTT. Translation gives CASSLSARSSYNSPLHF.

Remarks on this clone: Additional DNA sequences in this sample encode the identical CDR3. The chain employs TRBV30 and TRBJ1-1, with no clear D. Per the germline V gene, CDR1 is GTSNPN and CDR2 is SVGIG (reference sequence). The CDR3 totals 13 residues. V lost 0 bases to trimming and J lost 3 bases, with 8 bases between them. The CDR3 bases are TGTGCCTGGAGTGTACAGCGAGACACTGAAGCTTTCTTT. It specifies CAWSVQRDTEAFF.

The chain links TRBV29-1 to TRBJ2-3, with D possibly being TRBD1 or TRBD2 (5 bases each). Germline V gene lookup returns CDR1 SQVTM and CDR2 ANQGSEA. Trimming pared 4 bases from V and 2 bases from J, leaving 10 bases between. The CDR3 is 13 amino acids. The CDR3 reads CSVGGVFTDTQYF. For the CDR3, the DNA is TGCAGCGTTGGAGGGGTCTTCACAGATACGCAGTATTTT.

The CDR3 sequence is CASSLASWHSPLHF. CDR3 DNA sequence: TGTGCCAGCAGCTTGGCCAGCTGGCATTCACCCCTCCACTTT. This chain joins TRBV5-5 and TRBJ1-6; no definite D call. V shed 0 bases and J shed 8 bases, with 9 bases lying between them. Germline loops: CDR1 SGHKS, CDR2 YYEKEE (reference sequence). The CDR3 contains 14 residues.

This sequence joins TRBV29-1 and TRBJ1-4; TRBD1 is a possible D gene (5 bases). The germline V and J ends were trimmed by 5 bases and 8 bases, with 18 bases remaining between them. Per the germline V gene, CDR1 is SQVTM and CDR2 is ANQGSEA. The CDR3 totals 14 residues. The CDR3 DNA follows: TGCAGCGTTACACCTAAAGGGGCAAGGGAAAAACTGTTTTTT. Encoded protein: CSVTPKGAREKLFF.